This TCR beta chain was found in a study of T-cell memory formation after mild COVID-19. Study at large: Clusters of TCRs were largely donor specific.

TCRdb recomputed calls from the 5' RACE reads with MiXCR, one row per CDR3 protein. Among hundreds of thousands of distinct CDR3 sequences, 17% were seen once, and the ten largest hold roughly 8%. The germline V gene has CDR1 ENHRY and CDR2 SYGVKD. Trimming took 0 bases from V and 0 from J, leaving 8 bases between them. The CDR3 runs to 15 residues. Study results and limitations: Whereas later expanders leaned CD4+, clones contracting day 15 to 85 showed a balanced CD4/CD8 makeup. Cross-reactive memory apparently joined, as some responding clones appeared in pre-infection memory.

There are a few counts of this clonotype. Its specificity is not known. The chain employs TRBV10-3 and TRBJ1-1; D is uncertain. This receptor was obtained from an adult woman who had mild COVID-19 (a few samples of this study predate the infection). Cell type and time point are not known. The specimen sequenced was PBMCs or a T cell subset sorted from them (not recorded which). CDR3 residues: CAISESIGLNTEAFF. The CDR3 DNA is TGTGCCATCAGTGAGTCGATAGGCTTGAACACTGAAGCTTTCTTT.